The 22 T cell receptor beta chains in this list originate from one sample, sequenced in a study of T cells after yellow fever vaccination. TCRdb used MiXCR to reprocess the 5' RACE reads, holding one entry per CDR3 protein. Of under 250,000 distinct CDR3 sequences in the sample, 2.5% to 3.5% were seen once. This sample comprised CD4+ T cells sorted from PBMCs, obtained 10 days after the yellow fever booster vaccination. The receptors stem from a man between 18 and 29 years old who received the YFV17D yellow fever vaccine.

This clonotype was observed a few times. This rearrangement joins TRBV5-1 to TRBJ2-1; a weak D match, TRBD2 (6 bases). CDR1 and CDR2 (germline): SGHRS, YFSETQ. CDR3 length equals 16 residues. V gave up 4 bases and J gave up 0 bases, with 14 bases separating them. In DNA form, the CDR3 reads TGCGCCAGCAGCCTGGCTGGGACTTCCTCCTACAATGAGCAGTTCTTC. Its translation is CASSLAGTSSYNEQFF. Full variable domain (missing parts from reference TRBV5-1 and TRBJ2-1): KAGVTQTPRYLIKTRGQQVTLSCSPISGHRSVSWYQQTPGQGLQFLFEYFSETQRNKGNFPGRFSGRQFSNSRSEMNVSTLELGDSALYLCASSLAGTSSYNEQFFGPGTRLTVL.

This clonotype was found many times. This chain uses TRBV12-3 or TRBV12-4 with TRBJ2-7, with D uncertain. V lost 2 bases and J lost 0, with 8 bases in between. This CDR3 is built from 14 residues. CDR3 amino acids: CASSLSVSSYEQYF. The CDR3 DNA follows: TGTGCCAGCAGTTTATCGGTGAGCTCCTACGAGCAGTACTTC.

This clonotype was found many times. The chain employs TRBV28 and TRBJ2-3; 10 nucleotides agree with TRBD2. This CDR3 contains 15 residues. Trimming at V came to 6 bases and at J to 4 bases, leaving 7 bases not matched to a gene. The germline V gene has CDR1 MDHEN and CDR2 SYDVKM. CDR3 nucleotide sequence: TGTGCCAGCAGACCCCTAGCGGGGGTGGCAGATACGCAGTATTTT. This codes for CASRPLAGVADTQYF.

This rearrangement joins TRBV6-5 to TRBJ2-7; the match to TRBD1 covers 8 bases. Germline CDR1 reads MNHEY; CDR2 reads SVGAGI. This CDR3 contains 15 residues. Trimming removed 3 bases from V and 3 bases from J; junction bases left unmatched: 7. CDR3 protein: CASSYTGTGVYEQYF. For the CDR3, the DNA is TGTGCCAGCAGTTATACCGGGACAGGAGTCTACGAGCAGTACTTC.

This clonotype was counted at least ten times. CDR3 nucleotide sequence: TGTGCCAGCAGCCGAACTAGCGGGACGTACCACAGGGAGCAGTTCTTC. Its translation is CASSRTSGTYHREQFF. The chain links TRBV5-4 to TRBJ2-1; 10 bases agree with TRBD2. Trimming took 4 bases from V and 10 from J; bases not matched to a gene: 14. The CDR3 covers 16 residues. Germline V gives CDR1 SGHNT, CDR2 YYREEE (reference sequence).

The V call is TRBV5-1, the J call TRBJ2-5; possibly TRBD1 or TRBD2 for D (6 bases each). The germline V and J ends were trimmed by 4 bases and 1 base, with 14 bases remaining between them. Germline lookup yields CDR1 SGHRS and CDR2 YFSETQ. The CDR3 length is 15 residues. The CDR3 nucleotides are TGCGCCAGCAGCCCCGGGTCGGGGGCCCAAGAGACCCAGTACTTC. It encodes CASSPGSGAQETQYF.

The chain joins TRBV3-1 to TRBJ2-7; D unclear. From germline, CDR1 is LGHDT and CDR2 YNNKEL (reference sequence). The CDR3 extends over 13 amino acids. V was shortened by 5 bases and J by 6 bases, with 14 bases between the two germline ends. CDR3 nucleotide sequence: TGTGCCAGCAGCAACCCCCTGCGCGTCGAGCAGTACGTC. Encoded protein: CASSNPLRVEQYV.

The chain combines TRBV28 with TRBJ1-1; D uncertain. This CDR3 region has 14 residues. CDR1 is MDHEN, CDR2 SYDVKM, per germline. The V end was cut by 1 base, the J end by 1 base, with 7 bases between. CDR3 in amino acids: CASSLSPPNTEAFF. The CDR3 DNA follows: TGTGCCAGCAGTTTATCCCCCCCGAACACTGAAGCTTTCTTT. Supplemented by reference TRBV28 and TRBJ1-1, the full variable domain reads DVKVTQSSRYLVKRTGEKVFLECVQDMDHENMFWYRQDPGLGLRLIYFSYDVKMKEKGDIPEGYSVSREKKERFSLILESASTNQTSMYLCASSLSPPNTEAFFGQGTRLTVV.

This clonotype showed up just a few times. The V and J genes are TRBV7-2 and TRBJ1-2; D uncertain. CDR1 is SGHTA, CDR2 FQGNSA, per germline. This CDR3 region has 14 residues. Trimming shortened V by 2 bases and J by 2 bases, and 9 bases separated the two germline ends. The DNA of the CDR3 is TGTGCCAGCAGCTTACCGGAGTCGAACTATGGCTACACCTTC. The encoded protein is CASSLPESNYGYTF.

This clonotype showed up many times. The chain uses TRBV7-2 and TRBJ1-1; the D is unclear. The CDR3 contains 12 residues. The germline V and J ends were trimmed by 3 bases and 4 bases, with 6 bases remaining between them. Germline V gene sequence: CDR1 SGHTA, CDR2 FQGNSA. CDR3 nucleotide sequence: TGTGCCAGCAGCTTTGTGGGCACTGAAGCTTTCTTT. It encodes CASSFVGTEAFF.

The sample holds many counts of this clonotype. The chain is built from TRBV7-2 and TRBJ1-1; 8 bases are shared with TRBD1. The CDR3 runs to 15 residues. V shed 4 bases, J shed 3 bases, and the junction held 7 bases outside the gene matches. Per germline, CDR1 SGHTA and CDR2 FQGNSA. The CDR3 DNA follows: TGTGCCAGCAGCTCGGGACAGGCCTTTGACACTGAAGCTTTCTTT. Protein product: CASSSGQAFDTEAFF. The full variable domain, its missing parts supplied by reference TRBV7-2 and TRBJ1-1, is GAGVSQSPSNKVTEKGKDVELRCDPISGHTALYWYRQSLGQGLEFLIYFQGNSAPDKSGLPSDRFSAERTGGSVSTLTIQRTQQEDSAVYLCASSSGQAFDTEAFFGQGTRLTVV.

This clonotype was observed at least ten times. This chain links TRBV5-1 with TRBJ1-4; 8 nucleotides align to TRBD1. The V and J ends lost 6 bases and 6 bases, in that order; junction bases with no gene match: 7. This CDR3 is built from 14 residues. Germline lookup yields CDR1 SGHRS and CDR2 YFSETQ. CDR3: CASTRGQGYEKLFF. As DNA, the CDR3 is TGCGCCAGCACCCGAGGACAGGGTTATGAAAAACTGTTTTTT.

This clonotype was observed at least ten times. The V call is TRBV4-1, the J call TRBJ2-3; the D gene is possibly TRBD1 (5 bases). CDR1 is MGHRA, CDR2 YSYEKL, per germline. This CDR3 is built from 15 residues. V lost 0 bases to trimming and J lost 4 bases, with 11 bases between them. CDR3 region: CASSQDRVVADTQYF. The CDR3 nucleotides are TGCGCCAGCAGCCAAGACAGGGTGGTCGCAGATACGCAGTATTTT.

This clonotype was picked up many times. The rearrangement uses TRBV3-1 and TRBJ2-3, with 12 bases that match TRBD2. The CDR3 has 17 residues. Germline lookup yields CDR1 LGHDT and CDR2 YNNKEL (reference sequence). Trimming cost V 2 bases and J 2 bases; bases outside gene matches: 5. The CDR3: CASSQTSGGSYTDTQYF. CDR3 sequence (DNA): TGTGCCAGCAGCCAAACTAGCGGGGGGTCCTACACAGATACGCAGTATTTT.

The sample holds many counts of this clonotype. The chain employs TRBV4-3 and TRBJ2-2; D may match TRBD1 or TRBD2 (6 bases each). V lost 0 bases and J lost 6, with 20 bases in between. Germline values: CDR1 LGHNA, CDR2 YSLEER. The CDR3 loop spans 18 amino acids. Written as DNA, the CDR3 is TGCGCCAGCAGCCAAGATTACGGCGGCCCGGGGGCGGCCGGGGAGCTGTTTTTT. The encoded protein is CASSQDYGGPGAAGELFF.

The gene calls are TRBV6-5 and TRBJ2-2; 9 nucleotides agree with TRBD1. J was trimmed by 6 bases and V by 5 bases; bases with no gene match: 7. The germline V gene has CDR1 MNHEY and CDR2 SVGAGI. There are 15 residues in the CDR3. CDR3 coding DNA: TGTGCCAGCAGTCCTGGGGACAGGGAAGCCGGGGAGCTGTTTTTT. This encodes CASSPGDREAGELFF.

In this sample, this clonotype turned up a few times. The chain is built from TRBV12-3 or TRBV12-4 and TRBJ2-3; D unresolved. V was trimmed by 3 bases and J by 6 bases, leaving 16 bases between them. The CDR3 consists of 15 residues. The chain's CDR3 is CASSFFGPIPDTQYF. The DNA for the CDR3 is TGTGCCAGCAGTTTCTTCGGACCCATTCCGGATACGCAGTATTTT.

Comment on this clonotype: A read error may explain this, as a much larger clone is one base away. The genes are TRBV5-1 and TRBJ1-2, with 8 bases lining up with TRBD1. This CDR3 region has 13 residues. Germline V gene sequence: CDR1 SGHRS, CDR2 YFSETQ. DNA for the CDR3: TGCGCCAGCAGGCGGGACAGGAACTTTGGCTACACCTTC. This codes for CASRRDRNFGYTF.

This clonotype appeared many times. The rearrangement links TRBV12-3 or TRBV12-4 to TRBJ2-1, with TRBD2 identical over 7 bases. The CDR3 is made up of 16 amino acids. With 3 bases clipped from V and 5 bases from J, the junction kept 10 bases outside the gene matches. The CDR3 DNA is TGTGCCAGCAGTTTTTCGCAAGCGGGGCACCACAATGAGCAGTTCTTC. Amino acid sequence: CASSFSQAGHHNEQFF.

The chain uses TRBV5-1 and TRBJ2-1, with 12 positions matching TRBD2. Trimming took 5 bases from V and 1 from J; bases not matched to a gene: 4. Germline assignment: CDR1 SGHRS and CDR2 YFSETQ. The CDR3 covers 16 residues. The CDR3 DNA is TGCGCCAGCAGGCCTAGCGGGGGGGCGTCCTACAATGAGCAGTTCTTC. It is translated as CASRPSGGASYNEQFF.

This chain joins TRBV20-1 and TRBJ1-1, with D unclear. Germline CDR1 is DFQATT and CDR2 is SNEGSKA (reference sequence). The CDR3 sequence is 12 residues long. Trimming cost V 5 bases and J 1 base, with 8 bases left between them. The CDR3 spells CSAGRTNTEAFF. DNA of the CDR3: TGCAGTGCTGGACGGACGAACACTGAAGCTTTCTTT.

This clonotype was picked up many times. The gene calls are TRBV5-1 and TRBJ1-1, with D perhaps matching TRBD1 (5 bases). V lost 6 bases and J lost 5, with 14 bases in between. This CDR3 contains 13 residues. Germline CDR1 and CDR2: SGHRS and YFSETQ. CDR3 in amino acids: CASTELEGTEAFF. The CDR3 coding sequence is TGCGCCAGCACAGAATTGGAGGGGACTGAAGCTTTCTTT.